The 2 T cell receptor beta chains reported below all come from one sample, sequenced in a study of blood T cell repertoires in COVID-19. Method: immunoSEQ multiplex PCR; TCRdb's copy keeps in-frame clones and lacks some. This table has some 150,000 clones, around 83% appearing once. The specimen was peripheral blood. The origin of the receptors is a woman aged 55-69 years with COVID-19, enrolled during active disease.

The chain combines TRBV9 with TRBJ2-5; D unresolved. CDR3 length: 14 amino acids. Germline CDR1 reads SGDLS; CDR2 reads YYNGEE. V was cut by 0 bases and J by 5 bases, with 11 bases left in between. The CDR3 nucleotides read TGTGCCAGCAGCGTAGTTGCCTACGGGGAGACCCAGTACTTC. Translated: CASSVVAYGETQYF.

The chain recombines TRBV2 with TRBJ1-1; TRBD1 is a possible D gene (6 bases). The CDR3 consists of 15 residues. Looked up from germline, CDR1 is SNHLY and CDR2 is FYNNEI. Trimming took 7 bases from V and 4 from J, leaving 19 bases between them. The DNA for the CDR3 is TGTGCCAGCAAATCTCAGGGGAGGGTGGGCACTGAAGCTTTCTTT. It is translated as CASKSQGRVGTEAFF.